This TCR beta chain was identified in a study of a mutant IDH1 vaccine in newly diagnosed glioma listed by TCRdb under 2021. About the study as a whole: Vaccination was initiated 4-6 weeks after radiotherapy alone, or concurrently with temozolomide cycles in the chemotherapy-containing groups. Of the 30 or so patients who were treated, around 62% were male and around 40% were female, and the mean age was around 40 years. Before enrollment, patients had received standard therapy of radiotherapy alone, temozolomide alone, or radiochemotherapy with temozolomide; most received the combination. Visit V12 was the week-35 safety follow-up and visit V13 was the week-47 end of study. Peripheral blood was collected at six visits: V03 (baseline), V05, V07, V10, V12 and V13. For exploratory analyses, 25 to 30 treated patients had longitudinal TCRB deep sequencing done wherever samples were available.

What the research found in general, with its limitations: The authors noted that analyses of patient blood samples could not be reproduced because of sample limitations. Availability determined which PBMC samples were chosen for TCRB deep sequencing. Pseudoprogression appeared unrelated to alterations in the top peripheral T cell clonotypes detected by TCRB sequencing. Immune responses induced by the vaccine were seen in 90% to 95% of patients across multiple MHC alleles.

Library preparation was by the immunoSEQ multiplex PCR assay. Rearranged TCR beta chain sequences were amplified using the hsTCRB Kit according to the manufacturer's protocol. Sequencing of TCRB libraries was carried out on an Illumina MiSeq. Turning to the authors' computational methods: The proprietary platform of the kit vendor was used for demultiplexing, trimming and gene mapping. Sourced from immuneACCESS, this table was stored by TCRdb with only in-frame sequences that have V and J called. A share of the clones is absent; for the studies checked, an unresolved V gene accounts for under half, and the remainder has no known explanation. V and J calls and clone size are those listed in that table; D and trimming were worked out from the DNA. For this sample there are about 52,000 clones; 76% appear just once. More than 4% of the sample rests with the top ten. With regard to this clone: Its antigen remains unidentified. No base quality information exists; no much larger clone differs at one position.

The meaning of the sample's time point label: week 47, end of study. A 20-mer mutant IDH1 peptide at 300 micrograms in Montanide made up each vaccine dose, which was injected subcutaneously together with topical imiquimod. Across visits V03 through V10, patients got a total of eight vaccinations, given in weeks 1, 3, 5, 7, 11, 15, 19 and 23. The donors had newly diagnosed IDH1-mutant astrocytomas of WHO grade 3 or 4 that showed loss of nuclear ATRX. The samples were drawn from NOA16, a multicentre, single-arm, open-label phase I trial in Germany that tested a mutant IDH1 peptide vaccine in humans for the first time. The DNeasy Blood and Tissue Kit was used to extract genomic DNA from EDTA blood for TCRB sequencing. The receptor was isolated from a woman in her thirties or forties with glioma. Some clones in this sample may be carry-over from other donors' samples. The material sequenced was PBMCs, taken from a glioma patient whose treatment included an IDH1 peptide vaccine.

The DNA sequence reads TGCGCCAGCAGCTTGGATTCTGATTCACCCCTCCACTTT. Its coded protein is CASSLDSDSPLHF. The sequence links TRBV5-1 to TRBJ1-6; the D gene is not confidently resolved. V and J lose 0 bases and 8 bases, and a span of 6 bases separates them. The CDR3 has 13 amino acids, counting the end cysteine and phenylalanine. Just the 39-base CDR3 DNA is kept, in frame starting at base 1. Via the germline V gene, CDR1 is SGHRS and CDR2 YFSETQ.